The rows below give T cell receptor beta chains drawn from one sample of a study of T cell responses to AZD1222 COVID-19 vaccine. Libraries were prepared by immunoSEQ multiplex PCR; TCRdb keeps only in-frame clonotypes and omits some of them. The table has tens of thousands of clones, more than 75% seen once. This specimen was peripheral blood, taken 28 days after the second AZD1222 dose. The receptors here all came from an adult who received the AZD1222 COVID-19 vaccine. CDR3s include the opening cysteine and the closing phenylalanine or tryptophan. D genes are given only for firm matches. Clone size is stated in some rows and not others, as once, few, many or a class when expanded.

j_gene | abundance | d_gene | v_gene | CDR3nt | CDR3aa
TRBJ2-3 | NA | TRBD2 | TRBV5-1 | TGCGCCAGCAGCTTGGCTGGTAGCGGGAGAACAGATACGCAGTATTTT | CASSLAGSGRTDTQYF
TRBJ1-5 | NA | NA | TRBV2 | TGTGCCAGCAGGCGCGGGGAGGGCAATCAGCCCCAGCATTTT | CASRRGEGNQPQHF
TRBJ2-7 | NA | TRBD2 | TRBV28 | TGTGCCAGCAGGGGGACTAGCGGGAGGAGCTCCTACGAGCAGTACTTC | CASRGTSGRSSYEQYF
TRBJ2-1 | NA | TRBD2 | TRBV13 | TGTGCCAGCAGGCAAAACCTCTATAGCGGGAGCGGGGGGAATGAGCAGTTCTTC | CASRQNLYSGSGGNEQFF
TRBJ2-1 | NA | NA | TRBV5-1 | TGCGCCAGCAGCTTGGATCCAGCGGAGGCCTACAATGAGCAGTTCTTC | CASSLDPAEAYNEQFF
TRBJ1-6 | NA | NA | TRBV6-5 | TGTGCCAGCAGTTACGCGGCAGGGGAAGGTTCACCCCTCCACTTT | CASSYAAGEGSPLHF
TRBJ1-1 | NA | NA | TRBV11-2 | TGTGCCAGCAGCTTAGATCGGAGTAGAGGGCCGAACACTGAAGCTTTCTTT | CASSLDRSRGPNTEAFF
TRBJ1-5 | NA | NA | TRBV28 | TGTGCCAGCAGTTTCCAGTATCAGCCCCAGCATTTT | CASSFQYQPQHF
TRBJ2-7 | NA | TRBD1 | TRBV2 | TGTGCCAGCGACCGGGACAGGGTCTACGAGCAGTACTTC | CASDRDRVYEQYF
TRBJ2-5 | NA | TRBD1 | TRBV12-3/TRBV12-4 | TGTGCCAGCAGTCAAGACAGGGACCAGACCCAGTACTTC | CASSQDRDQTQYF
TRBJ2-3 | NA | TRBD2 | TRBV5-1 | TGCGCCAGCAGCTACGGACTAGCGGGGTTAATAACAGATACGCAGTATTTT | CASSYGLAGLITDTQYF
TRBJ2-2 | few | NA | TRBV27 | TGTGCCAGCAGTATAAACCGGGCCGCCGGGGAGCTGTTTTTT | CASSINRAAGELFF
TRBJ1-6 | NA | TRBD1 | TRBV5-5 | TGTGCCAGCAGCTTGGAGGGACAGGGTTATTCACCCCTCCACTTT | CASSLEGQGYSPLHF
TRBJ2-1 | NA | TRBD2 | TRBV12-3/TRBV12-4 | TGTGCCAGCAGTGGAACTAGCGACGAGCAGTTCTTC | CASSGTSDEQFF
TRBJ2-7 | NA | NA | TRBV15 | TGTGCCACCAGCAGAGATAAAAGAAGGCGGGACTCCTACGAGCAGTACTTC | CATSRDKRRRDSYEQYF
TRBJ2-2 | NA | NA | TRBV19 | TGTGCCAGTAGTCCTACATGGACCGGGGAGCTGTTTTTT | CASSPTWTGELFF
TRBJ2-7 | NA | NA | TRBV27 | TGTGCCAGCAGCCCGAGCTCCTACGAGCAGTACTTC | CASSPSSYEQYF
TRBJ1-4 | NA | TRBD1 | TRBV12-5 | TGTGCTAGTGGTTTGCAAGGACAGGGGTTACTAGAACTGTTTTTT | CASGLQGQGLLELFF
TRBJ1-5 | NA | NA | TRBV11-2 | TGTGCCAGCAGCTTAGCTAATCAGCCCCAGCATTTT | CASSLANQPQHF
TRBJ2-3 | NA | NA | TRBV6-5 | TGTGCCAGCAGTTACTCGGTCGCCACAGATACGCAGTATTTT | CASSYSVATDTQYF
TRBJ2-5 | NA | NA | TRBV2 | TGTGCCCTTGGGGCTGAAGAGACCCAGTACTTC | CALGAEETQYF
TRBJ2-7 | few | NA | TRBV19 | TGTGCCAGTAGTATAAACCCCCAGAGGAAGGAGCAGTACTTC | CASSINPQRKEQYF
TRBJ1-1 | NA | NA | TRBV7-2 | TGTGCCAGCAGCTTCCGGGACAACCTCGAAACTGAAGCTTTCTTT | CASSFRDNLETEAFF
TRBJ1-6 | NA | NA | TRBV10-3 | TGTGCCACCATAGACTCCACAGGGCCGAATTCACCCCTCCACTTT | CATIDSTGPNSPLHF
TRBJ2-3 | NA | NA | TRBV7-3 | TGTGCCAGCAGCTTATGGTCCCGAGGGGATACGCAGTATTTT | CASSLWSRGDTQYF
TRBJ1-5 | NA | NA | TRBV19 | TGTGCCAGTAGACGCGGGCAGAATCAGCCCCAGCATTTT | CASRRGQNQPQHF
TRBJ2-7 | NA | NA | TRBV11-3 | TGTGCCAGCAGCCCCCCGGGACATTTCTACGAGCAGTACTTC | CASSPPGHFYEQYF
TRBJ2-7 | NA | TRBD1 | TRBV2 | TGTGCCAGCAGTGTGATGGACAGGCTTAGCTACGAGCAGTACTTC | CASSVMDRLSYEQYF
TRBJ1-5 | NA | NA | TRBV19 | TGTGCCACGGGGGGAGGCAGGAATCAGCCCCAGCATTTT | CATGGGRNQPQHF
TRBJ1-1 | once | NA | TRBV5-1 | TGCGCCAGCAGGAGAGTTAACACTGAAGCTTTCTTT | CASRRVNTEAFF
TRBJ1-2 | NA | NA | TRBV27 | TGTGCCACCTTCGGGGAGGGAAATCATGGCTACACCTTC | CATFGEGNHGYTF
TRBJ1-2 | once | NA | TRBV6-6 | TGTGCCAGCAGTCGATCGGGGGGGGACTATGGCTACACCTTC | CASSRSGGDYGYTF
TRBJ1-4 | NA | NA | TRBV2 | TGTGCCAGCAGTGAAGCCCGACAGACGAATGAAAAACTGTTTTTT | CASSEARQTNEKLFF
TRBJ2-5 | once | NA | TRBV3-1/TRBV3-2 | TGTGCCAGCAGCCAATGGGGCAGAGAGACCCAGTACTTC | CASSQWGRETQYF
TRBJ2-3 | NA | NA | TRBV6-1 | TGTGCCAGCAGTGAAGTACGAGATACGCAGTATTTT | CASSEVRDTQYF
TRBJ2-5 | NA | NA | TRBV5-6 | TGTGCCAGCAGCTTGGGAGAAAAGACCCAGTACTTC | CASSLGEKTQYF
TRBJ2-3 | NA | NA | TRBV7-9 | TGTGCCAGCAGCCCAGATTGGGAGGGGGTGCGCACAGATACGCAGTATTTT | CASSPDWEGVRTDTQYF
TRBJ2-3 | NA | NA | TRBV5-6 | TGTGCCAGCAGCTTGGGTGGGGGCACAACAGATACGCAGTATTTT | CASSLGGGTTDTQYF
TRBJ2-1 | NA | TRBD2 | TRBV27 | TGTGCCAGCAGTTTTAGGGGGGGACTAGCGGGAGGGGACTCCTACAATGAGCAGTTCTTC | CASSFRGGLAGGDSYNEQFF
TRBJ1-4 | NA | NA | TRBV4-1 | TGCGCCAGCAGCCAAGATAGGGACCTCGGAGACGGAACTAATGAAAAACTGTTTTTT | CASSQDRDLGDGTNEKLFF
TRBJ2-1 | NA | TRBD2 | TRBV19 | TGTGCCAGTAGTTTGACTAGCGGGAGGCTGAATGAGCAGTTCTTC | CASSLTSGRLNEQFF
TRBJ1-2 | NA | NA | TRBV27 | TGTGCCAGCAGTCCCGGGACACAAAACTATGGCTACACCTTC | CASSPGTQNYGYTF
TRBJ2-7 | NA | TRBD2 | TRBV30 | TGTGCCTGGAGTCCGCTACTAGCGGGGGTTATCTACGAGCAGTACTTC | CAWSPLLAGVIYEQYF
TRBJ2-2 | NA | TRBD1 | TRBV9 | TGTGCCAGCAGCTTCCGGACAGGGACCGGGGAGCTGTTTTTT | CASSFRTGTGELFF
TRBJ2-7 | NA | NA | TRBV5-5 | TGTGCCAGCAGCTTGTTCGAGTCATCCTACGAGCAGTACTTC | CASSLFESSYEQYF
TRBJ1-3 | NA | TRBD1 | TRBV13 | TGTGCCAGCAGCTTACACCCGGGGACAGGGAGCGGGTCTAGTCCTGGAAACACCATATATTTT | CASSLHPGTGSGSSPGNTIYF